The 10 T cell receptor beta chains reported below all come from one sample, sequenced in a study of OX40 agonist ivuxolimab in advanced cancers. Only in-frame clones appear in the TCRdb table, and some are missing; sequencing was by immunoSEQ multiplex PCR. The data contain nearly 80,000 clones, 84% of them seen just once; the ten biggest clones take up around 25%. The source material was CD4+ or CD8+ T cells sorted from blood, sampled in a trial of the OX40 agonist ivuxolimab. Receptors were obtained from an adult with an advanced solid tumor such as melanoma, head and neck, liver or kidney cancer.

This clone was seen just once. This chain links TRBV11-2 with TRBJ2-5; TRBD2 is a possible D gene (5 bases). The DNA end lines up better with TRBJ2-7; the J call may be wrong. The CDR3 contains 14 residues. Per germline, CDR1 SGHAT and CDR2 FQNNGV. CDR3 residues: CASSRGRASYEQYF. The DNA of the CDR3 is TGTGCCAGCAGCCGGGGAAGGGCCTCCTACGAGCAGTACTTC.

The chain uses TRBV29-1 and TRBJ1-5; TRBD1 matches 10 bases. The CDR3 is 14 amino acids. Trimming took 5 bases from V and 5 from J; bases not matched to a gene: 6. From germline, CDR1 is SQVTM and CDR2 ANQGSEA. In DNA, the CDR3 is TGCAGCGTTAGAACCGGGACAGGGGATCAGCCCCAGCATTTT. Amino acids: CSVRTGTGDQPQHF.

This chain uses TRBV7-1 with TRBJ1-4, with D hard to call. TRBV7-1 is assigned to the ORF class and has an uncertain function. Trimming pared 4 bases from V and 0 bases from J, leaving 9 bases between. The CDR3 is 15 amino acids. The CDR3 DNA follows: TGTGCCAGCAGCTTAGTCAGGACAACTAATGAAAAACTGTTTTTT. Amino acid sequence: CASSLVRTTNEKLFF.

In its sample, this clone was seen once. J is TRBJ2-2 and V is TRBV5-4; D unresolved. In germline, CDR1 is SGHNT, CDR2 YYREEE (reference sequence). The CDR3 loop spans 16 amino acids. The V and J ends lost 0 bases and 4 bases respectively, with 13 bases between them. This CDR3 is CASSLGGKTGTGELFF. As DNA, the CDR3 is TGTGCCAGCAGCTTGGGTGGGAAAACGGGCACCGGGGAGCTGTTTTTT. The complete variable domain, with remaining parts taken from reference TRBV5-4 and TRBJ2-2, reads ETGVTQSPTHLIKTRGQQVTLRCSSQSGHNTVSWYQQALGQGPQFIFQYYREEENGRGNFPPRFSGLQFPNYSSELNVNALELDDSALYLCASSLGGKTGTGELFFGEGSRLTVL.

The V and J genes are TRBV5-1 and TRBJ1-3; possibly TRBD1 for D (5 bases). V was pared by 0 bases and J by 0 bases, with 7 bases between. From germline, CDR1 is SGHRS and CDR2 YFSETQ. The CDR3 extends over 15 amino acids. The CDR3 reads CASSLDGTSGNTIYF. CDR3 coding DNA: TGCGCCAGCAGCTTGGATGGGACCTCTGGAAACACCATATATTTT.

The J gene is TRBJ2-7, the V gene TRBV11-2; D not resolved. CDR1 and CDR2 from the germline V gene are SGHAT and FQNNGV. The V and J ends lost 4 bases and 7 bases respectively, with 14 bases between them. CDR3 length: 13 residues. The CDR3 loop reads CASSSIQEVEQYF. The CDR3 DNA is TGTGCCAGCAGCTCCATTCAAGAGGTTGAGCAGTACTTC.

This clone has a single count. The gene calls are TRBV5-1 and TRBJ2-5; D remains unclear. CDR1 and CDR2 from the germline V gene are SGHRS and YFSETQ. The V end lost 3 bases, the J end lost 5 bases, and 11 bases lay between the germline ends. The CDR3 has 13 amino acids. The CDR3 region has the DNA TGCGCCAGCAGCTCGGTGGGTCCGGAGACCCAGTACTTC. Amino acid sequence: CASSSVGPETQYF.

This sequence joins TRBV7-6 and TRBJ1-1, with D possibly TRBD1 on 5 matching bases. Trimming removed 5 bases from V and 6 bases from J, with 10 bases in between. The CDR3 runs 12 residues. Germline V gives CDR1 SGHVS, CDR2 FNYEAQ. The CDR3 sequence: CASSAGTAEAFF. CDR3 sequence (DNA): TGTGCCAGCAGCGCAGGGACCGCTGAAGCTTTCTTT.

The chain combines TRBV2 with TRBJ2-3, with D perhaps being TRBD1 or TRBD2 (5 bases each). The V gene's germline CDR1 is SNHLY and CDR2 FYNNEI. The ends were cut back, 6 bases at V and 0 bases at J, with 13 bases in the middle. The CDR3 runs to 15 residues. CDR3: CASSPGAHSTDTQYF. CDR3 nucleotide sequence: TGTGCCAGCAGCCCCGGGGCCCACAGCACAGATACGCAGTATTTT.

This chain joins TRBV10-3 and TRBJ2-1; 7 nucleotides line up with TRBD2. The germline gives CDR1 ENHRY, CDR2 SYGVKD. With V trimmed by 6 bases and J by 10 bases, 9 bases remained unmatched. The CDR3 extends over 13 amino acids. In DNA form, the CDR3 reads TGTGCCATCAGCGCCTCTAACGGGGGGGAGCAGTTCTTC. It is translated as CAISASNGGEQFF.